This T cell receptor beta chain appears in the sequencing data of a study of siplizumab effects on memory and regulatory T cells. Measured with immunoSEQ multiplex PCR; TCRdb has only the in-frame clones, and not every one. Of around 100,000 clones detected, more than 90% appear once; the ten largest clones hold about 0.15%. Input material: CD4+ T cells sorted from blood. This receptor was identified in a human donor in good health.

CDR3 residues: CASSAVLSNQPQHF. For the CDR3, the DNA is TGTGCCAGCTCAGCAGTACTAAGCAATCAGCCCCAGCATTTT. The chain recombines TRBV18 with TRBJ1-5; D unresolved. The CDR3 runs 14 residues. The V gene lost 5 bases and the J gene lost 1 base, with 9 bases spanning the gap. CDR1 KGHSH and CDR2 LQKENI come from the germline V gene.